The 8 T cell receptor beta chains listed next were all sequenced from one sample in a study of cytomegalovirus exposure and HLA in healthy donors. PCR was performed using 60 Vbeta and 13 Jbeta primers. Generated by immunoSEQ multiplex PCR, the TCRdb table keeps only in-frame clones and is missing some. The data include fewer than 85,000 clones; the top ten clones carry 5%. Specimen: PBMCs. These receptors came from a middle-aged woman in good health and CMV-seropositive.

The genes are TRBV7-6 and TRBJ2-7; weak D call: TRBD2 (6 bases). The CDR3 consists of 13 residues. V lost 5 bases and J 9 bases, leaving 17 bases between the germline ends. Germline values: CDR1 SGHVS, CDR2 FNYEAQ. Written as DNA, the CDR3 is TGTGCCAGCAGCCTCGGGGGTAAGGGCGTGCAGTACTTC. Protein sequence: CASSLGGKGVQYF. The full variable domain, completed using reference TRBV7-6 and TRBJ2-7, is GAGVSQSPRYKVTKRGQDVALRCDPISGHVSLYWYRQALGQGPEFLTYFNYEAQQDKSGLPNDRFSAERPEGSISTLTIQRTEQRDSAMYRCASSLGGKGVQYFGPGTRLTVT.

The chain couples TRBV19 to TRBJ2-7, with 12 positions matching TRBD1. This CDR3 has 16 residues. Germline trimming cut 6 bases from V and 6 bases from J; bases unmatched to any gene: 12. CDR1 is LNHDA and CDR2 is SQIVND in the germline V gene (reference sequence). CDR3 DNA sequence: TGTGCCAGTAGCCTTGGGACAGGGGGCGGTGTGTCCGAGCAGTACTTC. Translated, it gives CASSLGTGGGVSEQYF.

The chain has TRBV16 and TRBJ1-2; 9 nucleotides line up with TRBD1. The germline V gene has CDR1 KGHSY and CDR2 FQNENV. V lost 1 base to trimming and J lost 6 bases; unmatched junction nucleotides: 9. The CDR3 runs to 16 residues. The CDR3 sequence is CASSQLFRTGENGYTF. The CDR3 DNA reads as TGTGCCAGCAGCCAATTATTTAGGACAGGGGAAAATGGCTACACCTTC. The whole variable domain, filled in from reference TRBV16 and TRBJ1-2, reads GEEVAQTPKHLVRGEGQKAKLYCAPIKGHSYVFWYQQVLKNEFKFLISFQNENVFDETGMPKERFSAKCLPNSPCSLEIQATKLEDSAVYFCASSQLFRTGENGYTFGSGTRLTVV.

The genes are TRBV5-1 and TRBJ2-7; 8 nucleotides match TRBD2. CDR1 and CDR2 (germline): SGHRS, YFSETQ. CDR3 length equals 14 residues. Trimming removed 2 bases from V and 5 bases from J; junction bases left unmatched: 6. In DNA form, the CDR3 reads TGCGCCAGCAGCTTATCGGGGGGGCCTCACGAGCAGTACTTC. Translated, it gives CASSLSGGPHEQYF.

V gene TRBV4-1 combines with J gene TRBJ2-2, with a weak D call TRBD2 (6 bases). Germline lookup yields CDR1 MGHRA and CDR2 YSYEKL. The CDR3 contains 15 residues. V was trimmed by 2 bases and J by 2 bases, leaving 9 bases between them. In nucleotides, the CDR3 is TGCGCCAGCAGCCAATCGGGGACTAACACCGGGGAGCTGTTTTTT. It translates to CASSQSGTNTGELFF.

The V call is TRBV4-1, the J call TRBJ1-5, with D unresolved. The CDR3 contains 17 residues. Germline lookup yields CDR1 MGHRA and CDR2 YSYEKL. The V gene lost 0 bases and the J gene lost 0 bases, with 12 bases spanning the gap. CDR3 residues: CASSQESRSYSNQPQHF. In nucleotides, the CDR3 is TGCGCCAGCAGCCAAGAATCCCGGTCTTATAGCAATCAGCCCCAGCATTTT.

This chain uses TRBV5-1 with TRBJ2-5; 7 bases match TRBD1. V lost 4 bases to trimming and J lost 5 bases; unmatched junction nucleotides: 11. This CDR3 is 15 amino acids long. In germline, CDR1 is SGHRS, CDR2 YFSETQ. As DNA, the CDR3 is TGCGCCAGCAGCCTCACCCCGCAGGGGGAGGAGACCCAGTACTTC. Translating gives CASSLTPQGEETQYF.

V usage is TRBV19 and J usage is TRBJ1-5, with 7 positions matching TRBD1. The germline gives CDR1 LNHDA, CDR2 SQIVND (reference sequence). The CDR3 spans 16 residues. The junction had 7 bases not matched to a gene; V was cut back by 5 bases and J by 0 bases. CDR3 loop: CASSVLTGNSNQPQHF. Here the CDR3 DNA reads TGTGCCAGTAGTGTCCTGACAGGGAATAGCAATCAGCCCCAGCATTTT.